This T cell receptor beta chain is from a study of blood T cell repertoires in COVID-19. Overall study context: Donors in the United States, Italy and Spain gave samples during acute or convalescent COVID-19. T cells, B-cell-depleted T cells, or PBMCs supplied cDNA or gDNA.

Participants' own reports of clinical history determined their cohort assignment. Trimming left V 1 base short and J 5 bases short, with 7 bases between. Germline V gene lookup returns CDR1 SGHAT and CDR2 FQDESV (reference sequence). The CDR3 is 13 amino acids. Original methodology: Amplified reference gene primers provided the basis for estimating nucleated cell counts. The assay was immunoSEQ multiplex PCR, and TCRdb's table has in-frame clones only and misses some. V and J calls and clone size are as listed in that table; D and trimming were resolved from the DNA. The sample lists around 480,000 clones, roughly 87% seen once, with under 0.85% in the top ten.

The genes are TRBV11-1 and TRBJ2-3; D not certain. This TCR was sampled from a woman between 18 and 29 years old who had recovered from COVID-19. Sequencing was carried out using PBMCs or T cells enriched from blood (not recorded which). CDR3 DNA: TGTGCCAGCAGCTTAGGAGGTGAAGATACGCAGTATTTT. Amino acid sequence: CASSLGGEDTQYF.